Below are 30 T cell receptor beta chains sequenced from a single sample in a study of shared clonotypes between healthy human individuals. Sequenced by immunoSEQ multiplex PCR; TCRdb stores in-frame clones only, minus some. The data show roughly 1 million clones, roughly 80% seen once. Sequencing was performed on memory CD4+ T cells sorted from blood. The subset denotes: CD45RA-negative fraction. All receptors come from a man between 18 and 29 years old in good health.

V gene TRBV10-3 combines with J gene TRBJ2-5, with a possible D match to TRBD1 (5 bases). The CDR3 runs to 13 residues. CDR1 and CDR2 from the germline V gene are ENHRY and SYGVKD. The V gene lost 4 bases and the J gene lost 5 bases, with 11 bases spanning the gap. The DNA of the CDR3 is TGTGCCATCAGTGGACAGTCCGTGGAGACCCAGTACTTC. Translated: CAISGQSVETQYF.

The chain employs TRBV30 and TRBJ2-3; 8 nucleotides align to TRBD2. Germline values: CDR1 GTSNPN, CDR2 SVGIG (reference sequence). The CDR3 covers 17 residues. V lost 4 bases and J lost 2; bases outside the gene matches: 14. The CDR3 DNA sequence: TGTGCCTGGATTGCGCGGGGGGTACCACCTTTCACAGATACGCAGTATTTT. Its protein product is CAWIARGVPPFTDTQYF.

This chain connects TRBV7-2 to TRBJ2-7; no firm D call. Trimming shortened V by 5 bases and J by 2 bases, and 7 bases separated the two germline ends. The germline gives CDR1 SGHTA, CDR2 FQGNSA. This CDR3 has 12 amino acids. The CDR3 coding sequence is TGTGCCAGCAGCCCGGACGCCTACGAGCAGTACTTC. Translation: CASSPDAYEQYF.

This clone occurred once. The chain joins TRBV30 to TRBJ2-2, with D maybe TRBD1 (5 bases). The CDR3 is 14 amino acids. V gave up 8 bases and J gave up 2 bases, with 15 bases separating them. The germline CDR1 and CDR2 sequences are GTSNPN and SVGIG (reference sequence). The CDR3 is CAVQGAVNTGELFF. The CDR3, as DNA: TGTGCCGTCCAAGGGGCAGTTAACACCGGGGAGCTGTTTTTT. Complete variable domain (other parts from reference TRBV30 and TRBJ2-2): SQTIHQWPATLVQPVGSPLSLECTVEGTSNPNLYWYRQAAGRGLQLLFYSVGIGQISSEVPQNLSASRPQDRQFILSSKKLLLSDSGFYLCAVQGAVNTGELFFGEGSRLTVL.

This clone has a handful of counts. The V and J genes are TRBV5-6 and TRBJ1-2; no reliable D call. The germline gives CDR1 SGHDT, CDR2 YYEEEE. Trimming cost V 2 bases and J 4 bases, with 9 bases left between them. The CDR3 contains 13 residues. The CDR3 is CASSFIAAYGYTF. The CDR3 coding sequence is TGTGCCAGCAGCTTTATAGCCGCCTATGGCTACACCTTC.

This clone has just one count. The chain joins TRBV4-3 to TRBJ2-2; tentative D call: TRBD2 (6 bases). Trimming stripped 0 bases from V and 5 bases from J, with 13 bases between. The germline CDR1 and CDR2 sequences are LGHNA and YSLEER. CDR3 size: 16 residues. The DNA for the CDR3 is TGCGCCAGCAGCCAAGAATTCAGGACTACGACCGGGGAGCTGTTTTTT. The encoded protein is CASSQEFRTTTGELFF.

V gene TRBV28 combines with J gene TRBJ2-2; 8 nucleotides match TRBD2. V shed 4 bases, J shed 2 bases, and the junction held 6 bases outside the gene matches. Germline assignment: CDR1 MDHEN and CDR2 SYDVKM. The CDR3 length is 16 residues. In DNA form, the CDR3 reads TGTGCCAGCAGTTCGCCCGGGGGGGGAAACACCGGGGAGCTGTTTTTT. Protein sequence: CASSSPGGGNTGELFF.

There are a few counts of this clone. The V gene is TRBV18, the J gene TRBJ2-7; 8 bases are shared with TRBD1. CDR1 and CDR2 from the germline V gene are KGHSH and LQKENI. With 0 bases clipped from V and 6 bases from J, the junction kept 4 bases outside the gene matches. The CDR3 is made up of 14 amino acids. The CDR3: CASSPPGQVGEQYF. CDR3 sequence (DNA): TGTGCCAGCTCACCACCGGGACAGGTGGGCGAGCAGTACTTC.

The rearrangement links TRBV15 to TRBJ1-2; 10 positions match TRBD1. The length of the CDR3 is 16 residues. Germline V gives CDR1 LNHNV, CDR2 YYDKDF (reference sequence). Trimming at V came to 0 bases and at J to 14 bases, leaving 15 bases not matched to a gene. The CDR3 region is CATSRDAGGQGSASTF. The CDR3 nucleotides read TGTGCCACCAGCAGAGATGCAGGGGGACAGGGGTCTGCATCTACCTTC.

This chain connects TRBV6-1 to TRBJ2-1; a possible D gene is TRBD1 (6 bases). From germline, CDR1 is MNHNS and CDR2 SASEGT. Trimming pared 8 bases from V and 10 bases from J, leaving 21 bases between. CDR3 length: 14 amino acids. CDR3 region: CASGSGTSLREQFF. The DNA for the CDR3 is TGTGCCAGCGGCTCCGGGACATCGCTCCGGGAGCAGTTCTTC.

This clone was seen a few times. The genes are TRBV29-1 and TRBJ1-1, with 7 bases lining up with TRBD1. The CDR3 loop spans 13 amino acids. CDR1 and CDR2 from the germline V gene are SQVTM and ANQGSEA. J lost 0 bases, V lost 4 bases, and 2 bases had no gene match. The chain's CDR3 is CSVGGQLNTEAFF. The CDR3, as DNA: TGCAGCGTTGGGGGACAGTTGAACACTGAAGCTTTCTTT.

The J gene is TRBJ2-5, the V gene TRBV30; 8 nucleotides line up with TRBD2. Losses at the gene ends were 3 bases for V and 4 bases for J; bases not matched to a gene: 4. The CDR3 is 13 residues long. CDR1 is GTSNPN, CDR2 SVGIG, per germline (reference sequence). CDR3 protein: CAWSHGLAETQYF. In nucleotides, the CDR3 is TGTGCCTGGAGCCACGGACTAGCAGAGACCCAGTACTTC. Full variable domain (remainder filled in from reference TRBV30 and TRBJ2-5): SQTIHQWPATLVQPVGSPLSLECTVEGTSNPNLYWYRQAAGRGLQLLFYSVGIGQISSEVPQNLSASRPQDRQFILSSKKLLLSDSGFYLCAWSHGLAETQYFGPGTRLLVL.

The chain joins TRBV7-2 to TRBJ2-5; D is uncertain. From germline, CDR1 is SGHTA and CDR2 FQGNSA. Trimming removed 0 bases from V and 4 bases from J, with 9 bases in between. The CDR3 runs 14 residues. CDR3 sequence (DNA): TGTGCCAGCAGCTTAGCAAATAGCCGAGAGACCCAGTACTTC. Its protein product is CASSLANSRETQYF.

This clone appeared once. The chain has TRBV21-1 and TRBJ1-5; the listed D gene, TRBD1, was not tested against the DNA. TRBV21-1 is recorded as a pseudogene. The CDR3 length is 17 residues. CDR3 nucleotides: TGTGCCAGCAGCAAAGAACATTCCCCCCGTGGCAATCAGCCCCAGCATTTT. Its translation is CASSKEHSPRGNQPQHF.

This sequence joins TRBV5-4 and TRBJ2-6; maybe TRBD1 (5 bases). CDR3 length: 16 amino acids. Deletions cut 4 bases from V and 2 bases from J, with 13 bases between. Germline V gene lookup returns CDR1 SGHNT and CDR2 YYREEE (reference sequence). The CDR3 spells CASSPPQGTGANVLTF. For the CDR3, the DNA is TGTGCCAGCAGCCCCCCCCAGGGTACTGGGGCCAACGTCCTGACTTTC.

This clone was recorded a few times. CDR3 loop: CASSLSKRETRLDEQFF. The CDR3 region has the DNA TGTGCCAGCAGTTTATCGAAACGGGAGACTCGTCTGGATGAGCAGTTCTTC. The rearrangement links TRBV27 to TRBJ2-1, with D tentatively TRBD2 (6 bases). This CDR3 has 17 amino acids. CDR1 and CDR2 from the germline V gene are MNHEY and SMNVEV (reference sequence). Trimming took off 0 bases at V and 8 bases at J, with 20 bases between the two ends.

This clone was observed once. V usage is TRBV11-2 and J usage is TRBJ2-7; D is undetermined. V shed 5 bases and J shed 1 base, with 12 bases lying between them. Germline CDR1 SGHAT, CDR2 FQNNGV. The CDR3 totals 14 residues. The CDR3 DNA reads TGTGCCAGCAGCCTTAAATGGTTGTCCTACGAGCAGTACTTC. Encoded protein: CASSLKWLSYEQYF.

J is TRBJ1-1 and V is TRBV6-5; tentatively, D is TRBD1 (5 bases). CDR3 length: 14 amino acids. Germline V gene data show CDR1 as MNHEY and CDR2 as SVGAGI. V was shortened by 6 bases and J by 7 bases, with 18 bases between the two germline ends. The DNA for the CDR3 is TGTGCCAGCAGACCCCGGCCTCCAGGGAGTGAAGCTTTCTTT. It specifies CASRPRPPGSEAFF.

This sequence joins TRBV25-1 and TRBJ1-5; a weak D match, TRBD1 (5 bases). V shed 6 bases and J shed 2 bases, with 11 bases lying between them. In germline, CDR1 is MGHDK, CDR2 SYGVNS. CDR3 length: 14 residues. The CDR3 loop reads CASRQAGGNQPQHF. Here the CDR3 DNA reads TGTGCCAGCAGACAGGCGGGGGGCAATCAGCCCCAGCATTTT.

The rearrangement uses TRBV19 and TRBJ2-1; 11 bases align to TRBD2. Germline V CDR1 and CDR2: LNHDA, SQIVND (reference sequence). With 5 bases clipped from V and 8 bases from J, the junction kept 8 bases outside the gene matches. The CDR3 is 15 residues long. CDR3 DNA sequence: TGTGCCAGTAGTGATCCCGGGACTAGCGGTTATGAGCAGTTCTTC. It yields the protein CASSDPGTSGYEQFF.

The CDR3 sequence: CASGTGGNAKNIQYF. The CDR3 nucleotides read TGTGCCAGCGGGACAGGGGGCAACGCCAAAAACATTCAGTACTTC. V is TRBV5-8 and J is TRBJ2-4, with 12 bases that match TRBD1. V shed 7 bases and J 1 base; nucleotides not matched to a gene: 3. The CDR3 runs to 15 residues. CDR1 is SGHTS and CDR2 is YDEGEE in the germline V gene.

This clone has only a few counts. This rearrangement joins TRBV4-3 to TRBJ2-5; either TRBD1 or TRBD2 may fit D (6 bases each). The V end lost 1 base, the J end lost 5 bases, and 14 bases lay between the germline ends. The CDR3 loop spans 15 amino acids. In germline, CDR1 is LGHNA, CDR2 YSLEER. The CDR3 sequence: CASSQAARGAETQYF. The DNA of the CDR3 is TGCGCCAGCAGCCAAGCCGCTAGGGGGGCCGAGACCCAGTACTTC.

This rearrangement joins TRBV10-3 to TRBJ1-6; TRBD1 agrees at 10 bases. V shed 2 bases, J shed 12 bases, and the junction held 1 base outside the gene matches. From germline, CDR1 is ENHRY and CDR2 SYGVKD. This CDR3 is 13 amino acids long. This chain's CDR3 is CAISEGQGVPLHF. As DNA, the CDR3 is TGTGCCATCAGTGAGGGACAGGGGGTACCCCTCCACTTT.

The chain joins TRBV2 to TRBJ2-2; D perhaps matches TRBD1 (6 bases). V lost 7 bases and J lost 5, with 11 bases in between. Germline CDR1 SNHLY, CDR2 FYNNEI. The CDR3 length is 13 residues. The CDR3, as DNA: TGTGCCAGCAAGGGGCAGGGGACCGGGGAGCTGTTTTTT. Translated: CASKGQGTGELFF.

This clone was observed a handful of times. Other DNA variants within this sample encode the same CDR3. The J gene is TRBJ2-1, the V gene TRBV10-2, with D unclear. V was clipped by 4 bases and J by 3 bases, with 1 base between them. Germline assignment: CDR1 WSHSY and CDR2 SAAADI. CDR3 length equals 11 residues. In nucleotides, the CDR3 is TGCGCCAGCAGTGTCTACAATGAGCAGTTCTTC. This codes for CASSVYNEQFF.

The gene calls are TRBV7-8 and TRBJ1-2, with D perhaps matching TRBD1 (5 bases). V shed 8 bases and J shed 7 bases, with 20 bases lying between them. CDR3 length: 14 residues. Looked up from germline, CDR1 is SGHVS and CDR2 is FQNEAQ. The CDR3 protein is CASSTGGQGRGYTF. The CDR3 bases are TGTGCCAGCTCTACCGGAGGGCAGGGTCGTGGCTACACCTTC.

The chain carries TRBV2 and TRBJ2-2, with 14 bases that match TRBD2. The CDR3 contains 17 residues. Trimming took 8 bases from V and 4 from J; bases not matched to a gene: 9. Germline V CDR1 and CDR2: SNHLY, FYNNEI. CDR3 nucleotides: TGTGCCAGCTCCGGCGAGACTAGCGGGGGGGTCACCGGGGAGCTGTTTTTT. As protein: CASSGETSGGVTGELFF.

This clone occurred once. The sample has other DNA sequences that encode this CDR3 too. The V and J genes are TRBV11-2 and TRBJ1-4, with D unresolved. V dropped 3 bases and J dropped 2 bases, with 4 bases sitting between them. Germline CDR1 SGHAT, CDR2 FQNNGV. The CDR3 has 13 residues. This CDR3 is CASSLGTNEKLFF. The DNA for the CDR3 is TGTGCCAGCAGCTTGGGTACTAATGAAAAACTGTTTTTT.

This chain connects TRBV10-3 to TRBJ1-2; maybe TRBD1 (5 bases). The CDR3 is made up of 10 amino acids. V lost 8 bases, J lost 4 bases, and 5 bases lay in between. CDR1 is ENHRY, CDR2 SYGVKD, per germline. The CDR3 reads CAIQGYGYTF. The CDR3 DNA reads TGTGCCATCCAGGGCTATGGCTACACCTTC.

The chain employs TRBV2 and TRBJ2-2; 9 bases are a match to TRBD1. This CDR3 spans 17 amino acids. J gave up 2 bases and V 7 bases, and 11 bases lay outside the gene matches. The germline V gene encodes CDR1 SNHLY and CDR2 FYNNEI. The CDR3 protein is CASTKGQGRFNTGELFF. The CDR3 region has the DNA TGTGCCAGCACTAAAGGACAGGGGCGGTTCAACACCGGGGAGCTGTTTTTT. The variable domain in full, completed from reference TRBV2 and TRBJ2-2, reads EPEVTQTPSHQVTQMGQEVILRCVPISNHLYFYWYRQILGQKVEFLVSFYNNEISEKSEIFDDQFSVERPDGSNFTLKIRSTKLEDSAMYFCASTKGQGRFNTGELFFGEGSRLTVL.